This T cell receptor (beta chain) was recovered during a study of shared clonotypes between healthy human individuals. Study-wide results and limits: Clonotypes shared by all four sorted-subset donors had higher generation probabilities than non-shared clonotypes.

Concerning this clone: Its target is unknown.

Some 28,000 T cell genomes (about 210 ng DNA) went into each sorted-subset replicate. Produced via immunoSEQ multiplex PCR; TCRdb's table is partial and in-frame only. Among about 2.1 million clones listed, just over 90% were seen once. CD45RO-negative cells were positively selected for CCR7, leaving out terminally differentiated effector memory CD45RA+ cells. This TCR derives from a man aged 18 to 35 in good health. Some clones in this sample may be carry-over from other donors' samples. The sample was naive CD8+ T cells from PBMCs.

The CDR3 nucleotides are TGCGCCAGCAGCTGGGGACAGGGTGTTGAGCAGTTCTTC. This encodes CASSWGQGVEQFF. The chain carries TRBV5-1 and TRBJ2-1, with TRBD1 identical over 9 bases. The CDR3 is 13 residues long. In germline, CDR1 is SGHRS, CDR2 YFSETQ. V dropped 3 bases and J dropped 9; count of bases not matched to a gene: 4. The entire variable domain, with the rest obtained from reference TRBV5-1 and TRBJ2-1, is as follows: KAGVTQTPRYLIKTRGQQVTLSCSPISGHRSVSWYQQTPGQGLQFLFEYFSETQRNKGNFPGRFSGRQFSNSRSEMNVSTLELGDSALYLCASSWGQGVEQFFGPGTRLTVL.